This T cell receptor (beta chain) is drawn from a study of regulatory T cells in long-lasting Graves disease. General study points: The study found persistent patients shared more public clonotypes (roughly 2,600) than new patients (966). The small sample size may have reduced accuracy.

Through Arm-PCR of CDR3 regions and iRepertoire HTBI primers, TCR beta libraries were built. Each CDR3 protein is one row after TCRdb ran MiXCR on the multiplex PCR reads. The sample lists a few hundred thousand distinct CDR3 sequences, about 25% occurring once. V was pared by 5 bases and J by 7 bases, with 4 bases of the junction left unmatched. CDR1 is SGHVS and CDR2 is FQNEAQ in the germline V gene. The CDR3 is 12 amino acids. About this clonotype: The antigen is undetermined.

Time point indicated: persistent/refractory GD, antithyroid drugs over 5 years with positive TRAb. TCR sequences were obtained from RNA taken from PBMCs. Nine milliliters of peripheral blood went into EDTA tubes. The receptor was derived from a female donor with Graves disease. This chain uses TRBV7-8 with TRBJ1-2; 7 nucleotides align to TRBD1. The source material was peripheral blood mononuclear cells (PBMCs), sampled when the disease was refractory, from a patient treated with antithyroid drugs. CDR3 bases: TGTGCCAGCAGCCCTAGGGGGCCTGGCTACACCTTC. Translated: CASSPRGPGYTF.